The 18 T cell receptor beta chains presented below share a single source sample, sequenced in a study of T cell responses to AZD1222 COVID-19 vaccine. Measured with immunoSEQ multiplex PCR; TCRdb has only the in-frame clones, and not every one. The sample includes 110,000 to 150,000 clones, 70% to 90% of them seen just once. Sequences were derived from peripheral blood, sampled on day 0 of AZD1222 vaccination. The receptors come from an adult in good health.

V usage is TRBV28 and J usage is TRBJ1-1; D is ambiguous. V lost 6 bases, J lost 6 bases, and 17 bases lay in between. CDR1 is MDHEN and CDR2 is SYDVKM in the germline V gene. The CDR3 loop spans 14 amino acids. The CDR3 DNA reads as TGTGCCAGCAGGTTGGGCCAGGTCGTGGCTGAAGCTTTCTTT. This codes for CASRLGQVVAEAFF.

A word on this clone: Distinct nucleotide sequences in the sample also encode this CDR3. The chain couples TRBV3-1 (or the pseudogene TRBV3-2) to TRBJ1-2; possible D gene TRBD1, 5 bases. With 2 bases removed from V and 8 bases from J, the gap between germline ends came to 12 bases. Germline-derived CDR1 and CDR2 are LGHDT and YNNKEL (reference sequence). This CDR3 contains 13 residues. The CDR3 region is CASSQLQGEGYTF. The CDR3 DNA is TGTGCCAGCAGCCAACTTCAGGGTGAAGGCTACACCTTC.

J is TRBJ2-2 and V is TRBV24-1; 9 positions agree with TRBD1. Germline loops: CDR1 KGHDR, CDR2 SFDVKD. The length of the CDR3 is 15 residues. Trimming at V came to 3 bases and at J to 4 bases, leaving 2 bases not matched to a gene. CDR3: CATSDDRGGTGELFF. The CDR3 nucleotides read TGTGCCACCAGTGATGACAGGGGGGGCACCGGGGAGCTGTTTTTT.

This rearrangement joins TRBV28 to TRBJ1-2, with D unclear. Between the trimmed V and J ends, which lost 6 bases and 12 bases, there was a span of 17 bases. Germline lookup yields CDR1 MDHEN and CDR2 SYDVKM. The CDR3 runs 12 residues. In nucleotides, the CDR3 is TGTGCCAGCAGCTCCGCCCGGGGTGTACACACCTTC. Amino acid sequence: CASSSARGVHTF.

J is TRBJ2-1 and V is TRBV2; no clear D gene. The CDR3 loop spans 16 amino acids. With 4 bases removed from V and 6 bases from J, the gap between germline ends came to 19 bases. CDR1 and CDR2 (germline): SNHLY, FYNNEI. CDR3 sequence reads: CASSAQVTLFSNEQFF. The CDR3 nucleotides are TGTGCCAGCAGTGCCCAGGTGACCCTCTTCTCCAATGAGCAGTTCTTC.

The gene calls are TRBV12-3 or TRBV12-4 and TRBJ2-7; no reliable D call. This CDR3 has 12 residues. V dropped 2 bases and J dropped 3 bases, with 5 bases sitting between them. Written as DNA, the CDR3 is TGTGCCAGCAGTTTATCTCTCTACGAGCAGTACTTC. Its protein is CASSLSLYEQYF.

The chain carries TRBV6-5 and TRBJ1-3; D gene ambiguous. Germline CDR1 and CDR2: MNHEY and SVGAGI. The CDR3 has 15 amino acids. V was clipped by 2 bases and J by 4 bases, with 12 bases between them. As DNA, the CDR3 is TGTGCCAGCAGTTACGGGCCCCAAGTAGGAAACACCATATATTTT. It codes for CASSYGPQVGNTIYF.

In its sample, this clone was seen once. This sequence joins TRBV7-2 and TRBJ1-6; 9 nucleotides match TRBD1. J lost 6 bases, V lost 4 bases, and 4 bases had no gene match. Germline loops: CDR1 SGHTA, CDR2 FQGNSA. The CDR3 runs 15 residues. CDR3 in DNA: TGTGCCAGCAGCTCACAGGGGGCGCTTAATTCACCCCTCCACTTT. It encodes CASSSQGALNSPLHF.

The chain has TRBV7-2 and TRBJ2-7; maybe TRBD2 (6 bases). The CDR3 spans 13 residues. V was cut by 5 bases and J by 3 bases, with 11 bases left in between. Germline lookup yields CDR1 SGHTA and CDR2 FQGNSA. As DNA, the CDR3 is TGTGCCAGCAGCCTGGCGGGGTACTACGAGCAGTACTTC. It encodes CASSLAGYYEQYF.

The chain uses TRBV18 and TRBJ2-1; TRBD1 might be the D (5 bases). Germline V gene lookup returns CDR1 KGHSH and CDR2 LQKENI. There are 15 residues in the CDR3. The V gene lost 3 bases and the J gene lost 8 bases, with 17 bases spanning the gap. CDR3 in amino acids: CASSPQAQAYYEQFF. In DNA form, the CDR3 reads TGTGCCAGCTCACCCCAGGCACAGGCATATTATGAGCAGTTCTTC.

The chain employs TRBV28 and TRBJ2-5; D is tentatively TRBD1 or TRBD2 (5 bases each). From germline, CDR1 is MDHEN and CDR2 SYDVKM. The V end was cut by 4 bases, the J end by 1 base, with 19 bases between. The CDR3 totals 17 residues. Written as DNA, the CDR3 is TGTGCCAGCAGTTCGGGGCTACAGGCCCTTTCCCAAGAGACCCAGTACTTC. Protein: CASSSGLQALSQETQYF.

V usage is TRBV7-2 and J usage is TRBJ1-5; the D is unclear. V was shortened by 1 base and J by 4 bases, with 11 bases between the two germline ends. CDR1 SGHTA and CDR2 FQGNSA come from the germline V gene. The CDR3 loop spans 15 amino acids. CDR3 coding DNA: TGTGCCAGCAGCTTAGGGGCAGGCCCTAATCAGCCCCAGCATTTT. It yields the protein CASSLGAGPNQPQHF. The full variable domain, its missing parts supplied by reference TRBV7-2 and TRBJ1-5, is GAGVSQSPSNKVTEKGKDVELRCDPISGHTALYWYRQSLGQGLEFLIYFQGNSAPDKSGLPSDRFSAERTGGSVSTLTIQRTQQEDSAVYLCASSLGAGPNQPQHFGDGTRLSIL.

The CDR3 spells CASSQMVHEQYF. For the CDR3, the DNA is TGTGCCAGCAGCCAGATGGTTCACGAGCAGTACTTC. The J gene is TRBJ2-7, the V gene TRBV3-1 (or the pseudogene TRBV3-2); no firm D call. V was cut by 3 bases and J by 5 bases, with 8 bases left in between. This CDR3 has 12 residues. Germline CDR1 LGHDT, CDR2 YNNKEL (reference sequence).

The table lists this clone with a few counts. The chain uses TRBV9 and TRBJ2-7, with unresolved D. This CDR3 spans 12 amino acids. Trimming took 3 bases from V and 2 from J, leaving 6 bases between them. Germline V gene sequence: CDR1 SGDLS, CDR2 YYNGEE. In DNA, the CDR3 is TGTGCCAGCAGCGCCACCACCTACGAGCAGTACTTC. Amino acid sequence: CASSATTYEQYF. Supplemented by reference TRBV9 and TRBJ2-7, the full variable domain reads DSGVTQTPKHLITATGQRVTLRCSPRSGDLSVYWYQQSLDQGLQFLIQYYNGEERAKGNILERFSAQQFPDLHSELNLSSLELGDSALYFCASSATTYEQYFGPGTRLTVT.

The V call is TRBV29-1, the J call TRBJ1-3, with 7 bases matching TRBD1. Looked up from germline, CDR1 is SQVTM and CDR2 is ANQGSEA. CDR3 size: 16 residues. The V and J ends lost 7 bases and 1 base, in that order; junction bases with no gene match: 13. CDR3 amino acids: CSATSGTVGSGNTIYF. CDR3 sequence (DNA): TGCAGCGCTACATCCGGGACAGTGGGTTCTGGAAACACCATATATTTT.

This clone has only one observation. This chain joins TRBV10-3 and TRBJ1-5; D gene unclear. Trimming took off 4 bases at V and 6 bases at J, with 7 bases between the two ends. This CDR3 is 12 amino acids long. Germline loops: CDR1 ENHRY, CDR2 SYGVKD. The CDR3 nucleotides are TGTGCCATCAGTGCCAACGGTCAGCCCCAGCATTTT. Protein sequence: CAISANGQPQHF.

The chain couples TRBV5-1 to TRBJ1-2; 9 nucleotides match TRBD1. CDR3 length: 14 amino acids. Trimming took 0 bases from V and 6 from J; bases not matched to a gene: 3. From germline, CDR1 is SGHRS and CDR2 YFSETQ. CDR3 in DNA: TGCGCCAGCAGCTTGGAGGGACAGGGAAATGGCTACACCTTC. Translated: CASSLEGQGNGYTF.

This clone was seen a few times. This sequence joins TRBV7-8 and TRBJ1-1; D possibly corresponds to TRBD1 (6 bases). Germline-derived CDR1 and CDR2 are SGHVS and FQNEAQ. Trimming removed 5 bases from V and 4 bases from J, with 17 bases in between. The CDR3 runs to 15 residues. CDR3 sequence: CASSEAHREATEAFF. CDR3 DNA: TGTGCCAGCAGCGAAGCCCACAGGGAGGCCACTGAAGCTTTCTTT.